The rows below give T cell receptor beta chains drawn from one sample of a study of identical twins. TCRdb used MiXCR to reprocess the 5' RACE reads, holding one entry per CDR3 protein. This sample has some 440,000 distinct CDR3 sequences; 24% occur once, and the top ten carry about 3%. This sample also belongs to another study, concerning T cells expressing NK-cell markers.

Material: CD4+ T cells sorted from blood. These receptors originate from a woman aged 18-29 years in good health. Each CDR3 is given with its conserved first and last residue.

TRBV9	CASSSLDRVGEQYF
TRBV10-3	CAFGTGRNEQFF
TRBV12-3/TRBV12-4	CASSQLQGNEQYF
TRBV7-9	CASSLGPRSNYGYTF
TRBV12-3/TRBV12-4	CASSLGGRGDF
TRBV5-1	CASSFGSRTSGNTIYF
TRBV3-1	CASSQPMEGEQYF
TRBV5-1	CASSESLRLAVNNEQFF
TRBV4-3	CASSQLDSHGYTF
TRBV25-1	CASSEQTDAYEQYF
TRBV6-1	CASKGPRPPRGNEQFF
TRBV4-1	CASSQGDRVFYGYTF
TRBV20-1	CSARVGSSTDTQYF
TRBV6-1	CASSRGLGRTDTQYF
TRBV5-6	CASSVPLAGSTDTQYF
TRBV12-3/TRBV12-4	CASSPWGGENQPQHF
TRBV3-1	CASSRRQGGGAEAFF